This T cell receptor (beta chain) was documented in a study of blood T cell repertoires in COVID-19. The table lists this clone with a few counts. After removal of 0 bases from V and 7 bases from J, the junction contained 9 bases not matched to a gene. The CDR3 covers 16 residues. Germline V CDR1 and CDR2: SGHRS, YFSETQ. Produced via immunoSEQ multiplex PCR; TCRdb's table is partial and in-frame only. In the table there are fewer than 120,000 clones, 70% to 90% of which are singletons. Input material: peripheral blood. The sequence was collected from a woman aged 45-65 years with acute or convalescent COVID-19. The chain recombines TRBV5-1 with TRBJ2-1; 8 nucleotides match TRBD2. The CDR3 DNA is TGCGCCAGCAGCTTGGATCTTAGCGGGAACCTGAATGAGCAGTTCTTC. Its translation is CASSLDLSGNLNEQFF.